This is a list of T cell receptor beta chains from one sample in a study of cytomegalovirus exposure and HLA in healthy donors. Repertoires were generated with immunoSEQ multiplex PCR, while TCRdb's copy carries only in-frame clones and drops some. The repertoire includes fewer than 120,000 clones, under 85% of them detected once, and 6.2% sits in the top ten. The sequenced sample consisted of PBMCs. The receptors here all came from a man younger than 40 in good health and CMV-seropositive. CDR3s include the opening cysteine and the closing phenylalanine or tryptophan. The D gene is left open where the match is weak. The size entry is marked missing in some rows and otherwise reads once, few, many or a size class.

J,V,D,size,CDR3,DNA
TRBJ1-4,TRBV7-2,-,-,CASSLVGGAREKLFF,TGTGCCAGCAGCTTAGTGGGGGGGGCAAGAGAAAAACTGTTTTTT
TRBJ2-2,TRBV9,TRBD2,-,CASSVVRRGGRTGELFF,TGTGCCAGCAGCGTAGTCAGGCGGGGGGGCCGAACCGGGGAGCTGTTTTTT
TRBJ2-5,TRBV25-1,TRBD1,once,CASSGRGSWQTQYF,TGTGCCAGCAGTGGCAGGGGGAGTTGGCAGACCCAGTACTTC
TRBJ2-2,TRBV2,TRBD2,-,CASSAKTSGGAGELFF,TGTGCCAGCAGTGCTAAGACTAGCGGGGGGGCCGGGGAGCTGTTTTTT
TRBJ1-2,TRBV27,-,once,CASSLHRNYGYTF,TGTGCCAGCAGTTTACACAGGAACTATGGCTACACCTTC
TRBJ1-2,TRBV28,TRBD1,-,CASRPPGQGAGYTF,TGTGCCAGCAGACCACCGGGACAGGGAGCCGGCTACACCTTC
TRBJ2-7,TRBV5-1,TRBD1,-,CASSQQGVLYEQYF,TGCGCCAGCAGTCAACAGGGGGTCCTCTACGAGCAGTACTTC
TRBJ2-5,TRBV2,TRBD1,-,CASSESRGQGETQYF,TGTGCCAGCAGTGAATCCAGGGGGCAGGGAGAGACCCAGTACTTC
TRBJ1-4,TRBV30,TRBD1,-,CAWSVGTANEKLFF,TGTGCCTGGAGTGTAGGGACAGCTAATGAAAAACTGTTTTTT
TRBJ2-7,TRBV11-2,-,-,CASSSPKRAYEQYF,TGTGCCAGCAGCTCCCCAAAGCGGGCCTACGAGCAGTACTTC
TRBJ2-2,TRBV28,-,-,CASTQWGVSTGELFF,TGTGCCAGCACCCAATGGGGGGTATCCACCGGGGAGCTGTTTTTT
TRBJ2-1,TRBV4-3,TRBD1,-,CASSQRTGNEQFF,TGCGCCAGCAGCCAAAGGACAGGGAATGAGCAGTTCTTC
TRBJ1-1,TRBV30,-,-,CAWSVSGITFTEAFF,TGTGCCTGGAGTGTTTCAGGGATTACGTTCACTGAAGCTTTCTTT
TRBJ1-1,TRBV30,-,-,CAWSPRGGTEAFF,TGTGCCTGGAGCCCAAGGGGGGGCACTGAAGCTTTCTTT
TRBJ1-1,TRBV7-2,-,-,CASSLVARKNTEAFF,TGTGCCAGCAGCTTAGTTGCCAGAAAGAACACTGAAGCTTTCTTT
TRBJ1-5,TRBV19,TRBD1,-,CASSTMGQVINQPQHF,TGTGCCAGTAGTACTATGGGACAGGTTATCAATCAGCCCCAGCATTTT
TRBJ1-2,TRBV29-1,-,-,CSVEWAHANYGYTF,TGCAGCGTTGAATGGGCCCACGCTAACTATGGCTACACCTTC
TRBJ1-3,TRBV10-3,-,-,CAISESRSLSGNTIYF,TGTGCCATCAGTGAGTCGAGGAGCTTGTCTGGAAACACCATATATTTT
TRBJ1-2,TRBV5-1,-,-,CASSLPGDGYTF,TGCGCCAGCAGCTTGCCAGGGGATGGCTACACCTTC
TRBJ1-5,TRBV19,-,once,CASSIDSRLNQPQHF,TGTGCCAGTAGTATAGATTCCAGGCTAAATCAGCCCCAGCATTTT
TRBJ2-7,TRBV7-9,-,-,CASSLQGLGRKQYF,TGTGCCAGCAGCTTACAAGGGCTAGGGAGGAAGCAGTACTTC
TRBJ2-5,TRBV10-1,TRBD2,once,CASSEQGLAGDQETQYF,TGCGCCAGCAGTGAGCAGGGACTAGCGGGGGATCAAGAGACCCAGTACTTC
TRBJ2-2,TRBV19,TRBD1,once,CASRGTGVQNGELFF,TGTGCCAGTAGGGGGACAGGGGTTCAAAACGGGGAGCTGTTTTTT
TRBJ1-3,TRBV7-2,TRBD1,once,CASSLDPWTGGNTIYF,TGTGCCAGCAGCTTAGACCCGTGGACAGGGGGGAACACCATATATTTT
TRBJ1-2,TRBV29-1,-,-,CSSWGGGGYGYTF,TGCAGCTCTTGGGGGGGCGGCGGCTATGGCTACACCTTC
TRBJ2-3,TRBV7-8,-,-,CASSSTGSTDTQYF,TGTGCCAGCAGCTCTACCGGGAGCACAGATACGCAGTATTTT
TRBJ1-1,TRBV29-1,TRBD1,-,CSVVGDRGPTEAFF,TGCAGCGTTGTGGGGGACAGGGGGCCAACTGAAGCTTTCTTT
TRBJ1-2,TRBV30,-,-,CACTGWSGYTF,TGTGCCTGTACAGGGTGGAGTGGCTACACCTTC
TRBJ1-2,TRBV4-2,-,-,CASSQGAGTNYGYTF,TGTGCCAGCAGCCAAGGGGCAGGGACTAACTATGGCTACACCTTC
TRBJ1-2,TRBV2,TRBD1,-,CASSDLGQPATTF,TGTGCCAGCAGTGACTTGGGACAGCCGGCTACAACCTTC
TRBJ1-6,TRBV30,-,-,CAWMAANSPLHF,TGTGCCTGGATGGCGGCTAATTCACCCCTCCACTTT
TRBJ1-1,TRBV10-3,TRBD1,-,CAISDQDRINTEAFF,TGTGCCATCAGTGACCAGGACAGGATTAACACTGAAGCTTTCTTT
TRBJ2-3,TRBV7-9,-,few,CASSPTRTADTQYF,TGTGCCAGCAGCCCCACTAGGACCGCAGATACGCAGTATTTT
TRBJ2-2,TRBV18,-,-,CASSRNSGSETGELFF,TGTGCCAGCTCCCGGAACTCAGGGTCAGAAACCGGGGAGCTGTTTTTT
TRBJ2-5,TRBV5-6,TRBD1,-,CASSLEYGTGGQETQYF,TGTGCCAGCAGCTTGGAGTATGGGACAGGGGGTCAAGAGACCCAGTACTTC
TRBJ2-1,TRBV18,TRBD2,-,CASSPLAGGEGVQFF,TGTGCCAGCTCACCGCTAGCGGGGGGCGAGGGAGTGCAGTTCTTC
TRBJ1-4,TRBV30,-,-,CAWSPWGGTNEKLFF,TGTGCCTGGAGCCCTTGGGGGGGCACTAATGAAAAACTGTTTTTT
TRBJ2-6,TRBV9,-,-,CASSGLSGANVLTF,TGTGCCAGCAGCGGTCTCTCTGGGGCCAACGTCCTGACTTTC
TRBJ1-1,TRBV10-3,TRBD1,-,CAIGTEEPKAATEAFF,TGTGCCATCGGGACAGAGGAACCAAAAGCGGCCACTGAAGCTTTCTTT
TRBJ2-2,TRBV4-1,TRBD2,-,CASSEPGLAGGNTGELFF,TGCGCCAGCAGCGAACCGGGACTAGCGGGGGGGAACACCGGGGAGCTGTTTTTT
TRBJ1-1,TRBV5-1,-,-,CASSFLTIGEGDLGAFF,TGCGCCAGCAGCTTCCTAACTATTGGGGAGGGGGATTTAGGAGCTTTCTTT
TRBJ2-5,TRBV5-6,-,-,CASSFVQETQYF,TGTGCCAGCAGCTTCGTCCAGGAGACCCAGTACTTC
TRBJ2-7,TRBV25-1,TRBD1,-,CASSENRGTGYEQYF,TGTGCCAGCAGTGAAAACAGGGGAACAGGCTACGAGCAGTACTTC
TRBJ1-4,TRBV29-1,TRBD1,-,CSVRGPGEKLFF,TGCAGCGTGAGGGGGCCTGGAGAAAAACTGTTTTTT
TRBJ2-2,TRBV5-1,-,-,CASSRGLNTGELFF,TGCGCCAGCAGTAGGGGTTTGAACACCGGGGAGCTGTTTTTT
TRBJ1-1,TRBV5-1,-,-,CASSQGWGSMNTEAFF,TGCGCCAGCAGCCAGGGATGGGGCAGCATGAACACTGAAGCTTTCTTT
TRBJ1-1,TRBV21-1,-,-,CASSKEYNRDTEAFF,TGTGCCAGCAGCAAAGAGTATAACAGAGACACTGAAGCTTTCTTT
TRBJ2-7,TRBV11-2,-,-,CASSEGQHYEQYF,TGTGCCAGCAGCGAGGGACAACACTACGAGCAGTACTTC
TRBJ2-7,TRBV29-1,TRBD2,-,CSVADLAGVTYEQYF,TGCAGCGTCGCGGACCTAGCGGGGGTAACCTACGAGCAGTACTTC